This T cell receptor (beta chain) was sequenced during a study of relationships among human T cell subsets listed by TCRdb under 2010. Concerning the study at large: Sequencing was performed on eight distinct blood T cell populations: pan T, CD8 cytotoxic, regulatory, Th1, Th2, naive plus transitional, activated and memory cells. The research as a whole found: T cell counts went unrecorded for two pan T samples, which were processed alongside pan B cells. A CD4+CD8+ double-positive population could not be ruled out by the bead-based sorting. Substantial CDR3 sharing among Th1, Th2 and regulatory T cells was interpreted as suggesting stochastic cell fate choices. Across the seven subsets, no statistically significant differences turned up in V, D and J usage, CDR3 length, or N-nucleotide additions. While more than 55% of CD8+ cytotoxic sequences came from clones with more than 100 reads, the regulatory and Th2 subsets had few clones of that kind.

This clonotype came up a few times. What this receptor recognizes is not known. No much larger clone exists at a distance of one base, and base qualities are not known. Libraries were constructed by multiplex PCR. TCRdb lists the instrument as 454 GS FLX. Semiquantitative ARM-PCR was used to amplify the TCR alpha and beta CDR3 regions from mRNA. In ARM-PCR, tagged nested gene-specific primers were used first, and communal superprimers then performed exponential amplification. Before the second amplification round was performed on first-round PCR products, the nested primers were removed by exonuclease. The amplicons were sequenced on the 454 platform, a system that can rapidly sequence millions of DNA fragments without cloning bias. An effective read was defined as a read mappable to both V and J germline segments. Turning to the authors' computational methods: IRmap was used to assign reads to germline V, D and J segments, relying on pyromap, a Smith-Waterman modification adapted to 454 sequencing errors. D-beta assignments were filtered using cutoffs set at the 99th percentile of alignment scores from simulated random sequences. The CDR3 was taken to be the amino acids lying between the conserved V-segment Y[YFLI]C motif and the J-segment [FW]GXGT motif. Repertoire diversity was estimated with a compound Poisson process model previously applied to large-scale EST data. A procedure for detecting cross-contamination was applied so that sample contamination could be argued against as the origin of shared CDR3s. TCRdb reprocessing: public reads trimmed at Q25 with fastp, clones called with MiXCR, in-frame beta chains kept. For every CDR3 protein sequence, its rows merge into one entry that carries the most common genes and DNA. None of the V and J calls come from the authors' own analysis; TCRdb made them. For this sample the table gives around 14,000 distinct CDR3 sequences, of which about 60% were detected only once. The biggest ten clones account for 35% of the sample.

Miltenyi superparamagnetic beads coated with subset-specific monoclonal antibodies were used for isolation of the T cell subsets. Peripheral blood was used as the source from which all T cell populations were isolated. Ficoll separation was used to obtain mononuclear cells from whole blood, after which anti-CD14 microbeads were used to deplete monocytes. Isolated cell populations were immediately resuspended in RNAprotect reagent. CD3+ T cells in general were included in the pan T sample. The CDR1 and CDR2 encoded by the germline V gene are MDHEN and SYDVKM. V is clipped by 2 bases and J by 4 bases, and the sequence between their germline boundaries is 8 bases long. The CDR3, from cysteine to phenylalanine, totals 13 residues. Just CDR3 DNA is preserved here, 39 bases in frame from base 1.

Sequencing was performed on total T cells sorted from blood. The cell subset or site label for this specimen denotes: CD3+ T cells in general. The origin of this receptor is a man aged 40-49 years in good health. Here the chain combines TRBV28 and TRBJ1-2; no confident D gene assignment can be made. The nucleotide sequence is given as TGTGCCAGCAGTTTAGGCCGGATCTATGGCTACACCTTC. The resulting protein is CASSLGRIYGYTF.